What follows are 12 T cell receptor beta chains derived from one specimen sequenced in a study of human T cells and chemical hapten exposure. TCRdb re-derived calls from the RACE reads in MiXCR, one entry per CDR3 protein. The data contain fewer than 55,000 distinct CDR3 sequences, roughly 10% of them singletons. Time point here: patch test 3, about 24 weeks after DPC sensitization. Treatment reported: therapeutic diphenylcyclopropenone sensitization with weekly scalp DPC. The sample consisted of whole blood, taken in connection with sensitization to the hapten diphenylcyclopropenone (DPC). These receptor sequences come from a woman in her thirties or forties with alopecia areata. Some clones in this sample may be carry-over from other donors' samples.

The rearrangement links TRBV30 to TRBJ2-7; D uncertain. Germline V gene sequence: CDR1 GTSNPN, CDR2 SVGIG (reference sequence). Trimming removed 4 bases from V and 5 bases from J, with 9 bases in between. The CDR3 length is 11 residues. This CDR3 is CAWNQAHEQYF. CDR3 nucleotide sequence: TGTGCCTGGAATCAGGCCCACGAGCAGTACTTC.

This clonotype was counted only a few times. No conserved phenylalanine or tryptophan is present at the end of the CDR3, so a read error is the likely explanation. It is unclear where the CDR3 begins or ends on the DNA, so no DNA is shown, and the CDR3 is as TCRdb lists it. The chain employs TRBV5-1 and TRBJ1-1; the table's D call TRBD1 went unverified against the DNA. Germline CDR1 is SGHRS and CDR2 is YFSETQ. The CDR3 extends over 10 residues, inclusive of both ends. The CDR3 spells CASSSPARTE.

As regards this clonotype: A junction end diverges from the germline sequence, so it may reflect a read error. V and J are TRBV3-1 and TRBJ2-7, with D unclear. Germline CDR1 reads LGHDT; CDR2 reads YNNKEL (reference sequence). This CDR3 spans 15 amino acids. This CDR3 is CVSSSQMDGPYEQYF. The CDR3 DNA is TGTGTCAGCAGCAGTCAAATGGACGGACCCTACGAGCAGTACTTC.

The table lists this clonotype with a few counts. The chain has TRBV29-1 and TRBJ2-3, with TRBD2 matching 8 bases. Germline values: CDR1 SQVTM, CDR2 ANQGSEA. The CDR3 totals 13 residues. Trimming cost V 7 bases and J 4 bases; bases outside gene matches: 7. CDR3 DNA: TGCAGCGGTAACGGGGGGGCCGCAGATACGCAGTATTTT. Translated, it gives CSGNGGAADTQYF.

J is TRBJ2-7 and V is TRBV4-1, with TRBD2 as a possible D gene (5 bases). Deletions cut 0 bases from V and 0 bases from J, with 6 bases between. The CDR3 has 14 amino acids. Germline values: CDR1 MGHRA, CDR2 YSYEKL. The CDR3 reads CASSQELVSYEQYF. CDR3 nucleotide sequence: TGCGCCAGCAGCCAAGAACTAGTCTCCTACGAGCAGTACTTC.

The table lists this clonotype with a few counts. The chain is built from TRBV4-2 and TRBJ2-3, with D perhaps being TRBD1 or TRBD2 (5 bases each). This CDR3 is 15 amino acids long. V was clipped by 5 bases and J by 2 bases, with 14 bases between them. Per the germline V gene, CDR1 is LGHNA and CDR2 is YNFKEQ. CDR3 in DNA: TGTGCCAGCAGCAATCGGGACCAATACACAGATACGCAGTATTTT. Translated: CASSNRDQYTDTQYF.

This clonotype came up a few times. The chain employs TRBV5-1 and TRBJ2-2; 10 positions match TRBD1. V lost 2 bases, J lost 4 bases, and 5 bases stayed unmatched. In germline, CDR1 is SGHRS, CDR2 YFSETQ. This CDR3 region has 16 residues. Here the CDR3 reads CASSFRDRGSTGELFF. DNA for the CDR3: TGCGCCAGCAGCTTCCGGGACAGGGGAAGCACCGGGGAGCTGTTTTTT.

The chain joins TRBV6-5 to TRBJ2-6, with D unclear. Per germline, CDR1 MNHEY and CDR2 SVGAGI. This CDR3 comprises 15 residues. V was cut by 7 bases and J by 0 bases, with 10 bases left in between. The CDR3 DNA follows: TGTGCCAGCATGACATCCTCCTCTGGGGCCAACGTCCTGACTTTC. This gives the protein CASMTSSSGANVLTF.

There are many counts of this clonotype. The chain joins TRBV12-3 or TRBV12-4 to TRBJ2-5; the D is unclear. This CDR3 contains 13 residues. V lost 3 bases to trimming and J lost 5 bases, with 10 bases between them. The CDR3 loop is CASSFGARETQYF. The CDR3 DNA reads TGTGCCAGCAGTTTTGGAGCGAGGGAGACCCAGTACTTC.

This clonotype was found a few times. The chain couples TRBV5-1 to TRBJ2-1; either TRBD1 or TRBD2 may supply D (5 bases each). V lost 2 bases to trimming and J lost 3 bases, with 12 bases between them. Germline-derived CDR1 and CDR2 are SGHRS and YFSETQ. This CDR3 spans 15 amino acids. The CDR3 coding sequence is TGCGCCAGCAGCTTCACCGGGACGGACTACAATGAGCAGTTCTTC. This encodes CASSFTGTDYNEQFF.

This clonotype showed up many times. V gene TRBV6-2 or TRBV6-3 combines with J gene TRBJ1-1; D gene ambiguous. The CDR3 spans 14 residues. Looked up from germline, CDR1 is MNHEY and CDR2 is SVGEGT. V dropped 4 bases and J dropped 5 bases, with 14 bases sitting between them. The CDR3 sequence: CASSWARLRTEAFF. CDR3 sequence (DNA): TGTGCCAGCAGTTGGGCCAGGTTGAGGACTGAAGCTTTCTTT.

This clonotype came up many times. The chain has TRBV7-6 and TRBJ2-7, with D possibly TRBD2 on 6 matching bases. The germline V gene encodes CDR1 SGHVS and CDR2 FNYEAQ. There are 15 residues in the CDR3. V gave up 1 base and J gave up 0 bases, with 10 bases separating them. The CDR3 protein is CASSLEAGSSYEQYF. In DNA form, the CDR3 reads TGTGCCAGCAGCTTAGAGGCGGGGAGCTCCTACGAGCAGTACTTC.